One and the same sample provided the 20 T cell receptor beta chains below, sequenced in a study of PD-1 blockade in classical Hodgkin lymphoma. All the patients suffered relapse after autologous stem cell transplantation, and brentuximab vedotin exposure differed. Libraries were prepared by immunoSEQ multiplex PCR; TCRdb keeps only in-frame clonotypes and omits some of them. Of more than 55,000 clones listed, more than 75% are singletons. The starting material was peripheral blood mononuclear cells (PBMCs), obtained before the second cycle of nivolumab. The receptors here all came from a human donor with classical Hodgkin lymphoma.

The gene calls are TRBV7-3 and TRBJ2-2; D could derive from TRBD1 or TRBD2 (5 bases each). This CDR3 has 15 amino acids. The ends were cut back, 1 base at V and 4 bases at J, with 10 bases in the middle. Per the germline V gene, CDR1 is SGHTA and CDR2 is FQGTGA. This CDR3 is CASSLIGTVTGELFF. CDR3 bases: TGTGCCAGCAGCTTAATAGGGACCGTCACCGGGGAGCTGTTTTTT.

The chain is built from TRBV30 and TRBJ1-2; no definite D call. Deletions cut 5 bases from V and 2 bases from J, with 12 bases between. The CDR3 has 13 residues. Germline CDR1 reads GTSNPN; CDR2 reads SVGIG (reference sequence). CDR3 sequence reads: CAWGRASNYGYTF. CDR3 DNA: TGTGCCTGGGGGCGAGCTTCCAACTATGGCTACACCTTC.

The chain has TRBV27 and TRBJ2-5; D gene uncertain. The last part of the DNA fits TRBJ2-7 better; the J call may be wrong. The germline V gene encodes CDR1 MNHEY and CDR2 SMNVEV (reference sequence). The CDR3 length is 13 residues. The CDR3 spells CASMIGVGDEQYF. The CDR3 bases are TGTGCCAGCATGATAGGTGTTGGGGACGAGCAGTACTTC.

This rearrangement joins TRBV7-6 to TRBJ2-7; tentatively, D is TRBD2 (5 bases). The CDR3 loop spans 16 amino acids. V lost 2 bases and J 4 bases, leaving 18 bases between the germline ends. Germline V CDR1 and CDR2: SGHVS, FNYEAQ. CDR3 region: CASSLIGGPLGYEQYF. The CDR3 coding sequence is TGTGCCAGCAGCTTAATAGGCGGGCCCCTTGGGTACGAGCAGTACTTC.

The chain uses TRBV2 and TRBJ1-1, with a weak D call TRBD1 (5 bases). V was pared by 5 bases and J by 10 bases, with 11 bases between. Germline V gene sequence: CDR1 SNHLY, CDR2 FYNNEI. CDR3 length: 11 residues. In DNA, the CDR3 is TGTGCCAGCAGTCCCCAGGGTGGAGCTTTCTTT. It is translated as CASSPQGGAFF.

A few counts support this clone. The V and J genes are TRBV6-6 and TRBJ2-3; D is uncertain. This CDR3 is 12 amino acids long. The germline V and J ends were trimmed by 7 bases and 2 bases, with 7 bases remaining between them. Germline CDR1 MNHNY, CDR2 SVGAGI (reference sequence). DNA for the CDR3: TGTGCCAGCAATGAAATCACAGATACGCAGTATTTT. It specifies CASNEITDTQYF.

The rearrangement joins TRBV14 to TRBJ2-7; no firm D call. The CDR3 consists of 12 residues. The germline CDR1 and CDR2 sequences are SGHDN and FVKESK. V was cut by 6 bases and J by 2 bases, with 8 bases left in between. In DNA, the CDR3 is TGTGCCAGCAGTCTGGGCACCTACGAGCAGTACTTC. Protein: CASSLGTYEQYF.

This sequence joins TRBV5-1 and TRBJ1-2; no clear D. Trimming shortened V by 0 bases and J by 6 bases, and 15 bases separated the two germline ends. CDR1 and CDR2 (germline): SGHRS, YFSETQ. The CDR3 is 15 residues long. The CDR3 region has the DNA TGCGCCAGCAGCTTGGAGGCAGACCTTTTAAATGGCTACACCTTC. This translates into CASSLEADLLNGYTF.

The chain uses TRBV12-1 and TRBJ2-5; the DNA was not compared with TRBD2, the D call given in the table. TRBV12-1 is recorded as a pseudogene. The CDR3 spans 21 residues. The CDR3 protein is CASSFVAATSGGAAAPKTQYF. In DNA, the CDR3 is TGTGCCAGCAGCTTTGTGGCCGCAACTAGCGGGGGGGCCGCCGCCCCCAAGACCCAGTACTTC.

The rearrangement links TRBV5-1 to TRBJ2-5; 8 bases match TRBD1. V trimming: 1 base; J trimming: 8 bases; junction bases outside the gene matches: 10. The CDR3 is 15 amino acids. Per germline, CDR1 SGHRS and CDR2 YFSETQ. CDR3 sequence: CASSLTPGQGNTQYF. CDR3 DNA sequence: TGCGCCAGCAGCTTGACCCCCGGACAGGGTAATACCCAGTACTTC.

The chain employs TRBV5-1 and TRBJ2-4, with 8 bases fitting TRBD1. V lost 4 bases to trimming and J lost 9 bases; unmatched junction nucleotides: 6. CDR3 length: 13 amino acids. Germline V gives CDR1 SGHRS, CDR2 YFSETQ. This chain's CDR3 is CASSQDRGGIQYF. The CDR3 nucleotides read TGCGCCAGCAGCCAAGACAGGGGCGGCATTCAGTACTTC.

The CDR3 protein is CASSVTVGHYGYTF. As DNA, the CDR3 is TGTGCCAGCAGCGTCACTGTGGGACACTATGGCTACACCTTC. The chain uses TRBV7-9 and TRBJ1-2; D is possibly TRBD1 (5 bases). Germline V gene lookup returns CDR1 SEHNR and CDR2 FQNEAQ (reference sequence). Trimming took off 5 bases at V and 3 bases at J, with 13 bases between the two ends. The CDR3 totals 14 residues.

The chain joins TRBV4-1 to TRBJ1-4; D gene uncertain. Trimming shortened V by 4 bases and J by 4 bases, and 10 bases separated the two germline ends. The CDR3 totals 14 residues. Germline V gene sequence: CDR1 MGHRA, CDR2 YSYEKL. Written as DNA, the CDR3 is TGCGCCAGCAGCCCGGCAATCGTTAATGAAAAACTGTTTTTT. It codes for CASSPAIVNEKLFF.

V and J are TRBV5-1 and TRBJ1-1; the D is unclear. V gave up 0 bases and J gave up 10 bases, with 16 bases separating them. The CDR3 covers 14 residues. Germline-derived CDR1 and CDR2 are SGHRS and YFSETQ. The CDR3 DNA reads TGCGCCAGCAGCTTGGTGGTTAACACCCCGGGAGCTTTCTTT. Translated: CASSLVVNTPGAFF.

The rearrangement links TRBV9 to TRBJ1-2; no firm D call. This CDR3 is built from 13 residues. The germline V gene has CDR1 SGDLS and CDR2 YYNGEE. The ends were cut back, 4 bases at V and 8 bases at J, with 15 bases in the middle. The DNA for the CDR3 is TGTGCCAGCAGCCCAGGCGTCGTAAGCGGCTACACCTTC. It encodes CASSPGVVSGYTF.

As regards this clone: Other DNA sequences within the sample encode an identical CDR3. V gene TRBV5-1 combines with J gene TRBJ1-1; D gene uncertain. The CDR3 covers 13 residues. Germline assignment: CDR1 SGHRS and CDR2 YFSETQ. The V end lost 0 bases, the J end lost 1 base, and 4 bases lay between the germline ends. Written as DNA, the CDR3 is TGCGCCAGCAGCTTGGCAGGGAACACTGAAGCTTTCTTT. Protein: CASSLAGNTEAFF.

This clone was observed a handful of times. This sequence joins TRBV6-1 and TRBJ2-3; D not certain. CDR1 is MNHNS, CDR2 SASEGT, per germline. V was clipped by 11 bases and J by 4 bases, with 19 bases between them. This CDR3 has 14 residues. The CDR3 spells CAARAYRSSDTQYF. The CDR3 nucleotides are TGTGCCGCAAGGGCCTATAGAAGTTCAGATACGCAGTATTTT.

In its sample, this clone was seen once. The V and J genes are TRBV2 and TRBJ2-5; 9 bases map to TRBD2. Germline V CDR1 and CDR2: SNHLY, FYNNEI. The CDR3 contains 16 residues. The ends lost 4 bases at V and 5 bases at J; junction bases unmatched: 11. CDR3 DNA: TGTGCCAGCAGTGGGGGGTTAGCGGGGGCCTGGGAGACCCAGTACTTC. Protein product: CASSGGLAGAWETQYF.

The gene calls are TRBV19 and TRBJ2-1; maybe TRBD1 (7 bases). V was trimmed by 3 bases and J by 3 bases, leaving 12 bases between them. CDR3 length: 15 amino acids. Germline loops: CDR1 LNHDA, CDR2 SQIVND (reference sequence). This CDR3 reads CASSIRGERYNEQFF. DNA of the CDR3: TGTGCCAGTAGTATCAGGGGGGAACGCTACAATGAGCAGTTCTTC.

The chain has TRBV10-3 and TRBJ1-1; no clear D. The CDR3 covers 15 residues. The V end was cut by 6 bases, the J end by 1 base, with 15 bases between. The germline V gene has CDR1 ENHRY and CDR2 SYGVKD. CDR3 coding DNA: TGTGCCATCAGACTAACCGAGGCCGGGAACACTGAAGCTTTCTTT. This gives the protein CAIRLTEAGNTEAFF.